This T cell receptor beta chain was identified during a study of blood T cells in healthy people across ages. Study results and caveats: Naive CD4+ cell counts and diversity both ran higher in long-lived than in aged donors.

CDR1 is ENHRY, CDR2 SYGVKD, per germline. With V trimmed by 2 bases and J by 3 bases, 7 bases remained unmatched. The CDR3 spans 16 residues. The second PCR ran roughly 6 to 11 cycles with a sample-barcoded 5' primer and J-beta primers. TCRdb ran MiXCR on the 5' RACE reads and lists one entry per CDR3 protein. The sample has about 1.6 million distinct CDR3 sequences; around 36% are singletons. Turning to this clonotype: Its target is not known.

Sequencing was carried out using blood. The chain links TRBV10-3 to TRBJ1-2; 9 nucleotides match TRBD1. This TCR was sampled from a woman aged 25 to 39 in good health. CDR3 amino acids: CAISEGGGQGYYGYTF. DNA of the CDR3: TGTGCCATCAGTGAGGGCGGGGGACAGGGATACTATGGCTACACCTTC.